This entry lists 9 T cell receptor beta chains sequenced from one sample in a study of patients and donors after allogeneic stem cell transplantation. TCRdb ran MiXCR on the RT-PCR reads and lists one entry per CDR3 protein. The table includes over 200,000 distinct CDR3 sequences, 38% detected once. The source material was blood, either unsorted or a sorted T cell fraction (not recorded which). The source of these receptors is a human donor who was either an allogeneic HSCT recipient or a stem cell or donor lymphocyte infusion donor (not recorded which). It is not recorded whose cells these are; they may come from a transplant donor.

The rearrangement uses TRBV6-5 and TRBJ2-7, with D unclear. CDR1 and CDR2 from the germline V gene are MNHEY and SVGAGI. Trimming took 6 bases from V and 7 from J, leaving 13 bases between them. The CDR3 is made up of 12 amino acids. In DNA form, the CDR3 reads TGTGCCAGCAGGGACCCCTCTCGGGAGCAGTACTTC. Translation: CASRDPSREQYF.

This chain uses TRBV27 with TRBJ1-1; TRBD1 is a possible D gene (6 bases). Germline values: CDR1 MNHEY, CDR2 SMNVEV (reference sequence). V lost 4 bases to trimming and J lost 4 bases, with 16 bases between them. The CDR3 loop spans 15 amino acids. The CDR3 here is CASSSHRERATEAFF. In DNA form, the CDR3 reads TGTGCCAGCAGTTCCCACAGGGAAAGGGCCACTGAAGCTTTCTTT.

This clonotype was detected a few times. The DNA of the CDR3 is TGCAGCGCCGCGGGACGCTCCTACAATGAGCAGTTCTTC. It codes for CSAAGRSYNEQFF. The V call is TRBV29-1, the J call TRBJ2-1, with D possibly being TRBD2 (6 bases). The CDR3 runs to 13 residues. The ends were cut back, 7 bases at V and 0 bases at J, with 10 bases in the middle. Germline V CDR1 and CDR2: SQVTM, ANQGSEA.

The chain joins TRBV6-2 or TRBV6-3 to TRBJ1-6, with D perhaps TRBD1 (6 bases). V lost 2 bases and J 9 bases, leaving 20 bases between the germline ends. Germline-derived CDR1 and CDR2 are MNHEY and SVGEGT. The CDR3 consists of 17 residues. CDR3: CASSYQTYREIGSPLHF. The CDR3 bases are TGTGCCAGCAGTTACCAGACCTACAGGGAAATAGGTTCACCCCTCCACTTT.

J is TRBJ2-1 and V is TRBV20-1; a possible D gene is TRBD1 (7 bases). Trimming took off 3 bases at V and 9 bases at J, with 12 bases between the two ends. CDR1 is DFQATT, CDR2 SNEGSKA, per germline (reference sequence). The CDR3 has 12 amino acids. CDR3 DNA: TGCAGTGCTAGCTACAGGGGAGGTGAGCAGTTCTTC. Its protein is CSASYRGGEQFF.

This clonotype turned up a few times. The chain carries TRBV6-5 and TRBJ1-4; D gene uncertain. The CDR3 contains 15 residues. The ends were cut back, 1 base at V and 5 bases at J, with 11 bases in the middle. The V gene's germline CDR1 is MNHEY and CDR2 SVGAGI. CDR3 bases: TGTGCCAGCAGTTACTACGGCGGGCCAAATGAAAAACTGTTTTTT. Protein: CASSYYGGPNEKLFF.

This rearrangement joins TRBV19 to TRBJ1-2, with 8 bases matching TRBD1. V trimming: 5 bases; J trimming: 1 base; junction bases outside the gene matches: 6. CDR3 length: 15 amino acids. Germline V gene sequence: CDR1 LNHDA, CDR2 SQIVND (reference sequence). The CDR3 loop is CASSRRDRGNYGYTF. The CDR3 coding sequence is TGTGCCAGTAGTCGCCGCGACAGGGGTAACTATGGCTACACCTTC.

The CDR3 DNA follows: TGTGCCATCAGTGACACTAGAGTCAACAATGAGCAGTTCTTC. It encodes CAISDTRVNNEQFF. V gene TRBV10-3 combines with J gene TRBJ2-1, with D tentatively TRBD2 (5 bases). CDR3 length: 14 amino acids. Trimming shortened V by 3 bases and J by 5 bases, and 11 bases separated the two germline ends. CDR1 is ENHRY and CDR2 is SYGVKD in the germline V gene.

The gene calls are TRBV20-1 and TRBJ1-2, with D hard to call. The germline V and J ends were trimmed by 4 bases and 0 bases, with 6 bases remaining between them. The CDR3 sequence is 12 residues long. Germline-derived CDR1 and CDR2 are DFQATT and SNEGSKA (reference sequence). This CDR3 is CSAKQANYGYTF. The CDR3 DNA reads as TGCAGTGCTAAACAAGCTAACTATGGCTACACCTTC.